The 24 T cell receptor beta chains in this list originate from one sample, sequenced in a study of T cells in pancreatic ductal adenocarcinoma. Surgery without prior neoadjuvant therapy was the treatment of the selected pancreatic ductal adenocarcinoma patients. Assay: immunoSEQ multiplex PCR; the TCRdb copy retains only in-frame clones and omits some. The table lists some 16,000 clones, roughly 90% of them singletons. Sequenced: PBMCs. These receptors were obtained from a human donor with pancreatic ductal adenocarcinoma.

This clone has only a few counts. The chain uses TRBV28 and TRBJ1-6; possible D gene TRBD1, 5 bases. The length of the CDR3 is 15 residues. The V gene's germline CDR1 is MDHEN and CDR2 SYDVKM. The germline V and J ends were trimmed by 1 base and 10 bases, with 14 bases remaining between them. Here the CDR3 DNA reads TGTGCCAGCAGTTTATATCGGGGGATAGGGTCACCCCTCCACTTT. It codes for CASSLYRGIGSPLHF.

V and J are TRBV4-1 and TRBJ1-2; D uncertain. The V gene's germline CDR1 is MGHRA and CDR2 YSYEKL. Trimming cost V 1 base and J 4 bases, with 13 bases left between them. The CDR3 consists of 15 residues. The CDR3 reads CASSQGPGLGYGYTF. The CDR3 DNA reads TGCGCCAGCAGCCAAGGACCGGGTCTGGGCTATGGCTACACCTTC.

In nucleotides, the CDR3 is TGTGCCAGCAGCTTACAGGGGGACCAAGAGACCCAGTACTTC. Translating it yields CASSLQGDQETQYF. The chain has TRBV7-7 and TRBJ2-5; 7 nucleotides align to TRBD1. Germline CDR1 reads SSHAT; CDR2 reads FNYEAQ (reference sequence). V was clipped by 2 bases and J by 0 bases; unmatched bases: 0. This CDR3 contains 14 residues.

The gene calls are TRBV10-1 and TRBJ1-6; the D is unclear. Trimming pared 3 bases from V and 7 bases from J, leaving 13 bases between. The CDR3 has 15 residues. Germline V gene sequence: CDR1 WNHNN, CDR2 SYGVQD (reference sequence). This chain's CDR3 is CASSDGVGRNSPLHF. The CDR3 DNA reads TGCGCCAGCAGTGATGGAGTCGGGAGGAATTCACCCCTCCACTTT.

The chain employs TRBV4-2 and TRBJ2-2; TRBD1 is a possible D gene (7 bases). V was shortened by 4 bases and J by 1 base, with 19 bases between the two germline ends. Germline CDR1 reads LGHNA; CDR2 reads YNFKEQ. The CDR3 extends over 18 amino acids. CDR3 sequence reads: CASSLRWAGGMNTGELFF. The CDR3 DNA follows: TGTGCCAGCAGCCTCCGGTGGGCAGGGGGGATGAACACCGGGGAGCTGTTTTTT.

The chain uses TRBV14 and TRBJ1-2; TRBD1 aligns across 8 bases. The V gene end was trimmed by 4 bases and the J gene end by 2 bases; junction bases not matched to a gene: 6. The CDR3 covers 15 residues. Germline CDR1 and CDR2: SGHDN and FVKESK. The CDR3 here is CASSPNRGKNYGYTF. The CDR3 DNA reads as TGTGCCAGCAGCCCTAACAGGGGGAAGAACTATGGCTACACCTTC.

The chain links TRBV4-3 to TRBJ1-4, with D perhaps TRBD1 (5 bases). This CDR3 region has 15 residues. V was clipped by 0 bases and J by 8 bases, with 13 bases between them. Per the germline V gene, CDR1 is LGHNA and CDR2 is YSLEER. CDR3 sequence (DNA): TGCGCCAGCAGCCAAGATAGCAGGGTTGACGAAAAACTGTTTTTT. Protein sequence: CASSQDSRVDEKLFF.

CDR3 sequence (DNA): TGTGCCAGCTCACCAAGACTCGGCGAGCAGTACTTC. This codes for CASSPRLGEQYF. The V gene is TRBV18, the J gene TRBJ2-7; D not resolved. V was clipped by 2 bases and J by 6 bases, with 8 bases between them. This CDR3 is 12 amino acids long. CDR1 is KGHSH and CDR2 is LQKENI in the germline V gene.

The chain combines TRBV18 with TRBJ2-2; TRBD1 might be the D (5 bases). Germline V gives CDR1 KGHSH, CDR2 LQKENI. The ends were cut back, 0 bases at V and 1 base at J, with 9 bases in the middle. This CDR3 is built from 16 residues. The CDR3: CASSPPGRENTGELFF. Written as DNA, the CDR3 is TGTGCCAGCTCACCACCAGGCAGGGAGAACACCGGGGAGCTGTTTTTT. The full variable domain, rest sourced from reference TRBV18 and TRBJ2-2, is NAGVMQNPRHLVRRRGQEARLRCSPMKGHSHVYWYRQLPEEGLKFMVYLQKENIIDESGMPKERFSAEFPKEGPSILRIQQVVRGDSAAYFCASSPPGRENTGELFFGEGSRLTVL.

This rearrangement joins TRBV6-4 to TRBJ2-2; D may be TRBD1 (6 bases). Germline CDR1 is MRHNA and CDR2 is SNTAGT. The CDR3 covers 14 residues. V was pared by 5 bases and J by 5 bases, with 12 bases between. This chain's CDR3 is CASSSQQGTGELFF. DNA for the CDR3: TGTGCCAGCAGTTCACAACAGGGTACCGGGGAGCTGTTTTTT.

V and J are TRBV7-2 and TRBJ1-1, with D maybe TRBD1 (5 bases). V was pared by 7 bases and J by 1 base, with 10 bases between. Germline V gene sequence: CDR1 SGHTA, CDR2 FQGNSA. The CDR3 extends over 13 amino acids. CDR3 sequence reads: CASTAGGNTEAFF. The CDR3 region has the DNA TGTGCCAGCACCGCGGGGGGGAACACTGAAGCTTTCTTT.

The chain links TRBV7-2 to TRBJ2-7; D uncertain. Germline loops: CDR1 SGHTA, CDR2 FQGNSA. This CDR3 spans 14 amino acids. V gave up 0 bases and J gave up 0 bases, with 6 bases separating them. The CDR3 here is CASSLAGSSYEQYF. The CDR3 nucleotides are TGTGCCAGCAGCTTAGCTGGTAGCTCCTACGAGCAGTACTTC.

This clone turned up a few times. The chain uses TRBV28 and TRBJ1-1; 11 bases map to TRBD1. V shed 6 bases and J 9 bases; nucleotides not matched to a gene: 9. CDR3 size: 14 residues. The germline CDR1 and CDR2 sequences are MDHEN and SYDVKM. Here the CDR3 DNA reads TGTGCCAGCAGCCCAGCGGGGACAGGGGGTAAAGCTTTCTTT. Residues: CASSPAGTGGKAFF.

The chain joins TRBV11-2 to TRBJ1-1; D uncertain. From germline, CDR1 is SGHAT and CDR2 FQNNGV. V dropped 5 bases and J dropped 6 bases, with 13 bases sitting between them. This CDR3 has 13 residues. Here the CDR3 DNA reads TGTGCCAGCAGCCTGAGGCGGAGTGCTGAAGCTTTCTTT. Its translation is CASSLRRSAEAFF.

The CDR3 sequence is CAWSVQVASNGYTF. The CDR3 DNA is TGTGCCTGGAGTGTACAGGTGGCCTCTAATGGCTACACCTTC. J is TRBJ1-2 and V is TRBV30, with a possible D match to TRBD1 (5 bases). This CDR3 is built from 14 residues. CDR1 is GTSNPN and CDR2 is SVGIG in the germline V gene (reference sequence). Trimming left V 0 bases short and J 6 bases short, with 14 bases between.

The chain couples TRBV7-6 to TRBJ2-7; 8 bases are a match to TRBD1. V trimming: 5 bases; J trimming: 2 bases; junction bases outside the gene matches: 5. The germline V gene has CDR1 SGHVS and CDR2 FNYEAQ. This CDR3 region has 14 residues. The CDR3 region has the DNA TGTGCCAGCAGCCCCCGGACAGGGCCCTACGAGCAGTACTTC. Residues: CASSPRTGPYEQYF. Filled out from reference TRBV7-6 and TRBJ2-7, the complete variable domain reads GAGVSQSPRYKVTKRGQDVALRCDPISGHVSLYWYRQALGQGPEFLTYFNYEAQQDKSGLPNDRFSAERPEGSISTLTIQRTEQRDSAMYRCASSPRTGPYEQYFGPGTRLTVT.

This chain uses TRBV6-6 with TRBJ1-5; D is possibly TRBD1 (5 bases). The CDR3 contains 13 residues. V was cut by 6 bases and J by 7 bases, with 13 bases left in between. CDR1 and CDR2 (germline): MNHNY, SVGAGI (reference sequence). CDR3 nucleotides: TGTGCCAGCAGCCCTTTGGGGCCCCAGCCCCAGCATTTT. Residues: CASSPLGPQPQHF.

The chain couples TRBV5-8 to TRBJ1-3; the match to TRBD1 covers 7 bases. CDR1 and CDR2 from the germline V gene are SGHTS and YDEGEE. The CDR3 totals 13 residues. V shed 7 bases, J shed 4 bases, and the junction held 5 bases outside the gene matches. CDR3 loop: CASQGVFGNTIYF. In nucleotides, the CDR3 is TGTGCCAGCCAGGGGGTATTCGGAAACACCATATATTTT.

This clone has just a few counts. The chain carries TRBV28 and TRBJ1-1; the D is unclear. The CDR3 contains 11 residues. Germline loops: CDR1 MDHEN, CDR2 SYDVKM. V shed 5 bases and J shed 8 bases, with 9 bases lying between them. In DNA, the CDR3 is TGTGCCAGCAGTCGTGTCAGGGAAGCTTTCTTT. It is translated as CASSRVREAFF.

This clone was recorded once. This chain links TRBV5-4 with TRBJ2-7; 13 bases agree with TRBD2. The CDR3 is 16 residues long. The junction had 5 bases not matched to a gene; V was cut back by 4 bases and J by 1 base. Germline V gives CDR1 SGHNT, CDR2 YYREEE (reference sequence). The CDR3 DNA is TGTGCCAGCAGCCCAGGGACTAGCGGGGCTTCCTACGAGCAGTACTTC. This translates into CASSPGTSGASYEQYF. The whole variable domain, remainder taken from reference TRBV5-4 and TRBJ2-7, is ETGVTQSPTHLIKTRGQQVTLRCSSQSGHNTVSWYQQALGQGPQFIFQYYREEENGRGNFPPRFSGLQFPNYSSELNVNALELDDSALYLCASSPGTSGASYEQYFGPGTRLTVT.

This clone was picked up a small number of times. The chain joins TRBV13 to TRBJ2-1, with D maybe TRBD1 (7 bases). Germline-derived CDR1 and CDR2 are PRHDT and FYEKMQ (reference sequence). The V end was cut by 5 bases, the J end by 4 bases, with 12 bases between. CDR3 length: 14 residues. The DNA of the CDR3 is TGTGCCAGCAGCCCCCAGGGGGGTTACAATGAGCAGTTCTTC. This encodes CASSPQGGYNEQFF.

This clone was counted a few times. The rearrangement uses TRBV11-1 and TRBJ1-1; 8 bases map to TRBD1. This CDR3 has 14 residues. The germline gives CDR1 SGHAT, CDR2 FQDESV (reference sequence). V lost 6 bases, J lost 5 bases, and 8 bases stayed unmatched. DNA of the CDR3: TGTGCCAGCAGACACACAGGGGGAGAGACTGAAGCTTTCTTT. Protein product: CASRHTGGETEAFF.

The chain recombines TRBV7-9 with TRBJ1-1, with 10 bases fitting TRBD1. The germline V gene has CDR1 SEHNR and CDR2 FQNEAQ (reference sequence). The CDR3 length is 16 residues. Trimming cost V 5 bases and J 4 bases; bases outside gene matches: 10. This chain's CDR3 is CASSRSGTGVVTEAFF. CDR3 coding DNA: TGTGCCAGCAGCCGGTCCGGGACAGGGGTTGTCACTGAAGCTTTCTTT.

The chain is built from TRBV6-1 and TRBJ1-1, with D perhaps TRBD1 (5 bases). Trimming removed 6 bases from V and 5 bases from J, with 19 bases in between. Germline-derived CDR1 and CDR2 are MNHNS and SASEGT. The CDR3 totals 15 residues. Written as DNA, the CDR3 is TGTGCCAGCAGACCGACTCAATCAGGGCGAACTGAAGCTTTCTTT. It codes for CASRPTQSGRTEAFF.